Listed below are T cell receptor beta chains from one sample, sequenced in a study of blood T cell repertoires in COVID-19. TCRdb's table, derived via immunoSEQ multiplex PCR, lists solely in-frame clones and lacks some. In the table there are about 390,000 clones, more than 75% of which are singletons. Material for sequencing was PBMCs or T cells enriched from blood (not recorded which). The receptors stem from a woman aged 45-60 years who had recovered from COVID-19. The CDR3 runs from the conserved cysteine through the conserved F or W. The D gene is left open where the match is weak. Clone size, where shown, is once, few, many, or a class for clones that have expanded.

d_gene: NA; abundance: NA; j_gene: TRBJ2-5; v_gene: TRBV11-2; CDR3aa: CASSRFRPQGRETQYF; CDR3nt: TGTGCCAGCAGCCGATTCCGCCCCCAGGGGAGAGAGACCCAGTACTTC
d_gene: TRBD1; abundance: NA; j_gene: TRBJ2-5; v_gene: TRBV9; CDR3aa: CASSEGTGHQETQYF; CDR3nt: TGTGCCAGCAGCGAGGGGACAGGCCACCAAGAGACCCAGTACTTC
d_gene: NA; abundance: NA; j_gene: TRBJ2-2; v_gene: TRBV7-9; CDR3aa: CASSSYREHGPGELFF; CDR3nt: TGTGCCAGCAGCTCCTACCGGGAACACGGCCCCGGGGAGCTGTTTTTT
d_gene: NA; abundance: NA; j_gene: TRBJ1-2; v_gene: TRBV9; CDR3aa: CASSGHNPNYGYTF; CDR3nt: TGTGCCAGCAGCGGACATAACCCTAACTATGGCTACACCTTC
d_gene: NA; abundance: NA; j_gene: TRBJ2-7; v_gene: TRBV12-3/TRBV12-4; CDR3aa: CASSPDQGEQYF; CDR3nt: TGTGCCAGCAGTCCCGACCAGGGGGAGCAGTACTTC
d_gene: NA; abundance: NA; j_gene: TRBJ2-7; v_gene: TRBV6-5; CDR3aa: CASSYSSAGVYEQYF; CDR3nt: TGTGCCAGCAGTTACTCGAGCGCAGGGGTATACGAGCAGTACTTC
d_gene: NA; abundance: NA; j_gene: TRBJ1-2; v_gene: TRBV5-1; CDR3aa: CASSLERGYGYTF; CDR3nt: TGCGCCAGCAGCTTGGAAAGGGGTTATGGCTACACCTTC
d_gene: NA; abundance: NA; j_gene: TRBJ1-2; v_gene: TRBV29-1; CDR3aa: CSVDGAGKGYTF; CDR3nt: TGCAGCGTTGATGGGGCAGGGAAAGGCTACACCTTC
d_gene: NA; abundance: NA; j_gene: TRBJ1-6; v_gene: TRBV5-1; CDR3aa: CASSLRQGLNSPLHF; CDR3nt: TGCGCCAGCAGTTTACGGCAGGGCCTAAATTCACCCCTCCACTTT
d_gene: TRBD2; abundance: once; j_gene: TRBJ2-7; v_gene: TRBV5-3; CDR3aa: CAIPRGTSIYEQYF; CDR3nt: TGTGCCATCCCGAGGGGGACTAGCATTTACGAGCAGTACTTC
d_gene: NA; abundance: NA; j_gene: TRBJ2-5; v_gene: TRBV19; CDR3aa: CASKNREETQYF; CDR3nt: TGTGCCAGTAAAAACAGGGAAGAGACCCAGTACTTC
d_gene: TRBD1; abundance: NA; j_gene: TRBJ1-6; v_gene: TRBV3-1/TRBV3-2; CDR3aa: CASSPFPGQGSSSPLHF; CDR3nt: TGTGCCAGCAGCCCCTTTCCCGGACAGGGGAGCTCTTCACCCCTCCACTTT
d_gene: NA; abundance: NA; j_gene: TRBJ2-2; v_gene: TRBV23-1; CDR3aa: CATTLVSFSYTEAGELFF; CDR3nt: TGCGCCACTACCCTCGTCTCTTTTTCATACACGGAGGCCGGGGAGCTGTTTTTT
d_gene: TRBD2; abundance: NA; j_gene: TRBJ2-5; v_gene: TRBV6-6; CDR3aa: CASRSPGLAGVETQYF; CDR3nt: TGTGCCAGCAGGTCTCCGGGACTAGCGGGGGTGGAGACCCAGTACTTC
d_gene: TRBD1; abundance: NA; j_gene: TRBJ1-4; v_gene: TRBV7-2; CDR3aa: CASSLPAGGFVATNEKLFF; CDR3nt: TGTGCCAGCAGCTTACCGGCAGGGGGTTTTGTCGCAACTAATGAAAAACTGTTTTTT
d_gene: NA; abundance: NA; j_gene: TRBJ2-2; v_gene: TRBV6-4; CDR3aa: CASTTLSGSGELFF; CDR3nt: TGTGCCAGCACCACCCTCTCGGGATCCGGGGAGCTGTTTTTT
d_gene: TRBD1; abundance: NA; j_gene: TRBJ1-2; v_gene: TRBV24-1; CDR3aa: CATSERTGTNYGYTF; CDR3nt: TGTGCCACCAGTGAACGGACAGGGACTAACTATGGCTACACCTTC